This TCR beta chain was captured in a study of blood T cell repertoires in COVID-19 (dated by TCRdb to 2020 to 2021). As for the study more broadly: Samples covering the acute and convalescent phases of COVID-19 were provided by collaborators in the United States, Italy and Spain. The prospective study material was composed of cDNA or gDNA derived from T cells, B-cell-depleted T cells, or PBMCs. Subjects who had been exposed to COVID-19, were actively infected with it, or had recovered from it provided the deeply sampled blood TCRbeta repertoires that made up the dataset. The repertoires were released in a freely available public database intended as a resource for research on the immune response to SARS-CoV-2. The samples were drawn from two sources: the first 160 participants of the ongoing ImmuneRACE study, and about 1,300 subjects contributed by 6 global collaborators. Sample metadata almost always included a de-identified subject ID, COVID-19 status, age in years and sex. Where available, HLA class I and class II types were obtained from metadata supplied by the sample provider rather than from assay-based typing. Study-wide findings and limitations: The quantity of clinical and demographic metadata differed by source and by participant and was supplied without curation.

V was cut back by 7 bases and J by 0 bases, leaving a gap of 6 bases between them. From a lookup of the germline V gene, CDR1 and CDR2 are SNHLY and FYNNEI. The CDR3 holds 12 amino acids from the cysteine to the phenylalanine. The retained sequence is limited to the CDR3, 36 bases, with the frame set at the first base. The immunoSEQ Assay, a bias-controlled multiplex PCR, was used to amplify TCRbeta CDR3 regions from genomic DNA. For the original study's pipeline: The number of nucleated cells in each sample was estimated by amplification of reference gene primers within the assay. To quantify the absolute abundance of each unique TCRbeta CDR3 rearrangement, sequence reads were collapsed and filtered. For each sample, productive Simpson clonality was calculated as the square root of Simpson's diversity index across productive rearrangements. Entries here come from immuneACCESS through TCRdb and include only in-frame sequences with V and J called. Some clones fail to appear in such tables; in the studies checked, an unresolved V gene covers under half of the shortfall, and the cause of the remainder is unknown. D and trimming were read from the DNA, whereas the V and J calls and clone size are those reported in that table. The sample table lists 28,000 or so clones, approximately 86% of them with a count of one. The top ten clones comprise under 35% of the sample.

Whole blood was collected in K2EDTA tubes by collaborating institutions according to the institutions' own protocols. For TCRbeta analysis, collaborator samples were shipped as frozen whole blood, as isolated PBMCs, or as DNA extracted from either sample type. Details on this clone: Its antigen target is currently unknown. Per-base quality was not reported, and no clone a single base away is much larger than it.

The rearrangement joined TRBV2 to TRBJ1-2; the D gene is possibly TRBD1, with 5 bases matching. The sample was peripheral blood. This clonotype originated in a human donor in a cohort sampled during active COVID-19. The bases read TGTGCCAGCACGGGGGCTAACTATGGCTACACCTTC. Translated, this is CASTGANYGYTF.